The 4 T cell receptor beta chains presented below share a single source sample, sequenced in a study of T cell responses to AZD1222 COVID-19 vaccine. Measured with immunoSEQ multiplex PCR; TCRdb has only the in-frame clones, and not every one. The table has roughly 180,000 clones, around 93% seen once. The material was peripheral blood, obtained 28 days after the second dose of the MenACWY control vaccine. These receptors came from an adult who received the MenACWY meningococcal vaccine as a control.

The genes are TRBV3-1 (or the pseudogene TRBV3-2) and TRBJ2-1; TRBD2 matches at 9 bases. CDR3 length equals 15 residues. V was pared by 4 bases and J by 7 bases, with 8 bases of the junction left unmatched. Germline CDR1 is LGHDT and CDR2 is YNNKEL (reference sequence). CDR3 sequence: CASSPSGTSRNEQFF. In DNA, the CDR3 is TGTGCCAGCAGCCCGAGCGGGACTAGCAGGAATGAGCAGTTCTTC.

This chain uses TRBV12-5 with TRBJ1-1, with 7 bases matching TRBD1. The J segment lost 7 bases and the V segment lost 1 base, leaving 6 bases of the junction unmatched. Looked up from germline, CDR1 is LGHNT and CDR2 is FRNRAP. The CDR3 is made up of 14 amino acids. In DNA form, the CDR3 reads TGTGCTAGTGGTTTGGGTAAGGGGGCTGATGAAGCTTTCTTT. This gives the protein CASGLGKGADEAFF.

CDR3 protein: CASSLGVGGRGSNYGYTF. The CDR3 bases are TGTGCCAGCAGCTTAGGAGTAGGGGGCCGCGGATCTAACTATGGCTACACCTTC. This rearrangement joins TRBV7-9 to TRBJ1-2, with 7 bases matching TRBD1. V was clipped by 1 base and J by 0 bases; unmatched bases: 11. Germline CDR1 reads SEHNR; CDR2 reads FQNEAQ (reference sequence). This CDR3 has 18 residues.

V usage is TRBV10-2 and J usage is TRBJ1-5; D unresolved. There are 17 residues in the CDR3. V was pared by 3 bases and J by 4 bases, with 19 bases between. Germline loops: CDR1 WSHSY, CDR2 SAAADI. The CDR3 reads CASSELSQNVPNQPQHF. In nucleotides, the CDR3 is TGCGCCAGCAGTGAACTATCTCAGAACGTACCAAATCAGCCCCAGCATTTT.